The TCR beta chain described here comes from a study of T-cell memory formation after mild COVID-19 (dated by TCRdb to 2020 to 2023). A note on the overall study: Most TCR sequence clusters were specific to one of the two donors. T-cell clones expanding and contracting after mild COVID-19 in two donors were tracked by longitudinal TCRalpha and TCRbeta repertoire sequencing. Two young, previously healthy adult volunteers, one female and one male, were included in the cohort.

CDR1 and CDR2 were assigned from the germline V gene as SGHVS and FNYEAQ. The CDR3 sequence holds 13 residues, the cysteine and phenylalanine included. Only the CDR3 portion is preserved as DNA: 39 bases, with reading frame beginning at the first base. Ficoll-Paque density gradient centrifugation was used to isolate PBMCs. Data came from an Illumina NovaSeq 6000. Using 5'RACE with constant-segment primers, TCRalpha and TCRbeta cDNA libraries were constructed, with sample barcodes and unique molecular identifiers added in the process. RNA was extracted from every sample with Trizol reagent. Libraries were amplified in two PCR steps, with a second sample barcode and Illumina TruSeq adapters added in the second step. Sequencing of the libraries was done on an Illumina NovaSeq, producing 2 x 150 bp paired-end reads. The authors processed their data as follows. With migec v1.2.7, reads were demultiplexed and then collapsed into UMI-guided consensus sequences. Using mixcr v2.1.11, the UMI consensuses were aligned to TRA and TRB V and J templates and assembled into clonotypes. Expanded or contracted clonotypes were those called significant by both edgeR and NoisET, with noise models trained on biological replicates. For edgeR calls, a false discovery rate-adjusted p below 0.01 and a log2 fold-change threshold of 1 were applied. As an exploratory analysis of dynamics, max-normalized trajectories of the 1000 most abundant clonotypes were examined by PCA with hierarchical clustering. Separately sequenced CD4+ and CD8+ repertoires were used to assign the CD4 or CD8 phenotype of responding clones. In-frame beta chains were kept once TCRdb had trimmed the public reads at Q25 with fastp and called clones with MiXCR. Every entry covers one CDR3 protein and lists the most common genes and DNA from its rows. TCRdb's processing, not the study's, gives the V and J calls here. The sample contains fewer than 350,000 distinct CDR3 sequences, 15% to 20% of them found a single time. Of the sample, about 23% is held by the ten largest clones.

This clonotype was picked up many times. Its antigen has not been determined. No base quality values were provided; no much bigger clone lies one nucleotide off. The research as a whole found: Balanced CD4/CD8 phenotypes were observed for clones contracting from day 15 to 85, whereas a bias towards CD4+ was observed for a second wave of clones expanding from day 15 to 37. The detection of some responding clones in pre-infection memory suggests that pre-existing cross-reactive memory T cells joined the SARS-CoV-2 response. Whether the second-wave clones peaking on day 37 were SARS-CoV-2 specific was not confirmed. Contracting CD4+ clones were located mainly in the CM and EM memory subsets, whereas CD8+ clones were found to be enriched in EMRA. Only two mild cases were covered in the study, and larger cohorts including severe cases with pre-infection samples were considered necessary.

The chain couples TRBV7-6 to TRBJ2-7; TRBD2 is perhaps the D gene, given 5 matching bases. The sequence was obtained from a man aged 18 to 35 who had mild COVID-19 (a few samples of this study predate the infection). The sample titles of this study are shuffled in the database, so cell type and time point are left out; the donor was told from shared clones. Specimen: PBMCs or a T cell subset sorted from them (not recorded which). The CDR3 has the sequence CGTVWVGYAGQYF. DNA sequence: TGTGGGACCGTGTGGGTGGGTTATGCGGGGCAGTACTTC.